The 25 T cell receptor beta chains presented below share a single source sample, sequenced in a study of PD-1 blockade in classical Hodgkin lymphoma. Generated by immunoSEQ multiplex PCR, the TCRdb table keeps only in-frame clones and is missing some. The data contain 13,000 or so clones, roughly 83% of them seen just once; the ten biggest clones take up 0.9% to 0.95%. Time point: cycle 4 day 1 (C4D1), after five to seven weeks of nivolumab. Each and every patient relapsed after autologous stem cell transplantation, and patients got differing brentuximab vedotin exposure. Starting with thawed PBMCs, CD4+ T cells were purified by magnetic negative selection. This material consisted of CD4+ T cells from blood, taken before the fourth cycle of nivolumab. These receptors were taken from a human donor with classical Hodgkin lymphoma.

CDR3 loop: CASSLNPAAYEQYF. Here the CDR3 DNA reads TGTGCCAGCAGCTTGAACCCGGCGGCTTACGAGCAGTACTTC. The chain combines TRBV5-5 with TRBJ2-7; the D is unclear. This CDR3 contains 14 residues. V lost 1 base and J lost 4, with 12 bases in between. Germline CDR1 is SGHKS and CDR2 is YYEKEE (reference sequence).

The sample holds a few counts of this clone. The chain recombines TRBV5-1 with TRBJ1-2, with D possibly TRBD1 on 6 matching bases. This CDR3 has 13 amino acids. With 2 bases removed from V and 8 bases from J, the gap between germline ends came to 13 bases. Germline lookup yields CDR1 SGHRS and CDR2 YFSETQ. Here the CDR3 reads CASSFGGSEGYTF. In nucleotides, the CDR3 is TGCGCCAGCAGCTTTGGGGGCAGCGAAGGCTACACCTTC.

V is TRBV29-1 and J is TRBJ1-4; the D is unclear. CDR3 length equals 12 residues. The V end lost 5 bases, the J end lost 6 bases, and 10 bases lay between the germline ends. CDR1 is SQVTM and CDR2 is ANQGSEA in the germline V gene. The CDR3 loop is CSVSSGDEKLFF. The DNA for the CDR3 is TGCAGCGTTAGTTCCGGCGATGAAAAACTGTTTTTT.

The CDR3 protein is CSARVIETQYF. The CDR3, as DNA: TGCAGTGCTAGAGTTATAGAGACCCAGTACTTC. The chain carries TRBV20-1 and TRBJ2-5, with D unclear. V dropped 1 base and J dropped 4 bases, with 4 bases sitting between them. CDR3 length equals 11 residues. CDR1 DFQATT and CDR2 SNEGSKA come from the germline V gene (reference sequence).

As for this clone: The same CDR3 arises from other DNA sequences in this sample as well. The CDR3 sequence: CAGAESKYQETQYF. The CDR3 DNA sequence: TGTGCCGGAGCAGAGTCTAAGTACCAAGAGACCCAGTACTTC. The chain combines TRBV2 with TRBJ2-5; D is unclear. Looked up from germline, CDR1 is SNHLY and CDR2 is FYNNEI. This CDR3 is 14 amino acids long. Trimming removed 11 bases from V and 0 bases from J, with 16 bases in between.

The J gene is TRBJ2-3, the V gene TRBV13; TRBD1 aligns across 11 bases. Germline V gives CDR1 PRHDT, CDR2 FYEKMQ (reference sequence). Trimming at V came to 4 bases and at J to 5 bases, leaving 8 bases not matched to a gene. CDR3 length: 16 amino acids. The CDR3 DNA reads TGTGCCAGCAGCTCTAAACGGACAGGGGGCGTAGATACGCAGTATTTT. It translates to CASSSKRTGGVDTQYF.

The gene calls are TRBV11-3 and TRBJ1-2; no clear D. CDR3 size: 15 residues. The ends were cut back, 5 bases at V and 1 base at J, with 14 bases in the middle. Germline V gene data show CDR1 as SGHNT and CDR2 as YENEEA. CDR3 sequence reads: CASSPLGRGNYGYTF. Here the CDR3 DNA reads TGTGCCAGCAGCCCTTTAGGACGGGGTAACTATGGCTACACCTTC.

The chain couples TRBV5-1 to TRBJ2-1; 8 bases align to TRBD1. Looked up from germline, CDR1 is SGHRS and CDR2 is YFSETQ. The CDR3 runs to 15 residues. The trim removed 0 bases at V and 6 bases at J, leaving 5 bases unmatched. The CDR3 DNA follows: TGCGCCAGCAGCTTGGGATCTGACAGGGGCAATGAGCAGTTCTTC. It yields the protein CASSLGSDRGNEQFF.

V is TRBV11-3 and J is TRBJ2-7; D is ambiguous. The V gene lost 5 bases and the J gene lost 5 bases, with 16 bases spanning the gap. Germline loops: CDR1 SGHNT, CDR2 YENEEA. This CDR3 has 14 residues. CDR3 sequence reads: CASSPRTAEHEQYF. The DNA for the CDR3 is TGTGCCAGCAGCCCCCGGACCGCCGAACACGAGCAGTACTTC.

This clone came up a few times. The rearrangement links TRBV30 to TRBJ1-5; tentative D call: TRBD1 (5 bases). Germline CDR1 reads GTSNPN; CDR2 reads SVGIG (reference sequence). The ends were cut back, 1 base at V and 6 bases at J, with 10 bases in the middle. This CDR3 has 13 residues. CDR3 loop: CAWSGDSRQPQHF. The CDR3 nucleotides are TGTGCCTGGAGTGGAGACAGCCGTCAGCCCCAGCATTTT.

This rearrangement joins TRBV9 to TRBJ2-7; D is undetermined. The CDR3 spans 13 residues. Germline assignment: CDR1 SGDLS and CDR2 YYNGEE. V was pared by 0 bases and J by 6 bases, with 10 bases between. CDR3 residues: CASSVEWGAEQYF. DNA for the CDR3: TGTGCCAGCAGCGTAGAATGGGGTGCCGAGCAGTACTTC.

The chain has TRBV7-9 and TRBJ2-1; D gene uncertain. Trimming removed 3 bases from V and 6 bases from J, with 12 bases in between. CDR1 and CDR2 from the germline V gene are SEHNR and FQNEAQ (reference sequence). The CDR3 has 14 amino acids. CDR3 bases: TGTGCCAGCAGCTTTACCCTGACGGTCAATGAGCAGTTCTTC. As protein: CASSFTLTVNEQFF. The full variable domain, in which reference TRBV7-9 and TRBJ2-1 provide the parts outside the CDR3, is DTGVSQNPRHKITKRGQNVTFRCDPISEHNRLYWYRQTLGQGPEFLTYFQNEAQLEKSRLLSDRFSAERPKGSFSTLEIQRTEQGDSAMYLCASSFTLTVNEQFFGPGTRLTVL.

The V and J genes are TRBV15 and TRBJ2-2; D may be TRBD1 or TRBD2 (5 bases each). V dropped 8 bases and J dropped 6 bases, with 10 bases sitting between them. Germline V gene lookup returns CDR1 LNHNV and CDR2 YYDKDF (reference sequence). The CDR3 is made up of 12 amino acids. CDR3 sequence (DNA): TGTGCCACCCGACGGGGCCCCGGGGAGCTGTTTTTT. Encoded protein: CATRRGPGELFF.

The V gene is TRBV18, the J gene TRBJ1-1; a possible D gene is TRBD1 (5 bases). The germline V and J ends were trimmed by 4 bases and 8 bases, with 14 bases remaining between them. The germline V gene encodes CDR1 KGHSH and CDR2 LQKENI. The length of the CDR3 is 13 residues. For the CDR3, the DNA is TGTGCCAGCTCACTCGACCACACAGGAGAAGCTTTCTTT. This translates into CASSLDHTGEAFF.

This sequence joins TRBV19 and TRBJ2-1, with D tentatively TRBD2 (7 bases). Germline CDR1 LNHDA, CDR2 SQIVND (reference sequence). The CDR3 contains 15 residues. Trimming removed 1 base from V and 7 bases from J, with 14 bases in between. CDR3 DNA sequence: TGTGCCAGTAGTATAGTAAGGGGGACTACTAATGAGCAGTTCTTC. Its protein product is CASSIVRGTTNEQFF.

The CDR3 sequence is CASNPVGSNTGELFF. DNA for the CDR3: TGTGCCAGCAACCCCGTGGGTTCGAACACCGGGGAGCTGTTTTTT. The chain uses TRBV18 and TRBJ2-2; D unresolved. Trimming left V 8 bases short and J 0 bases short, with 13 bases between. The CDR3 contains 15 residues. From germline, CDR1 is KGHSH and CDR2 LQKENI.

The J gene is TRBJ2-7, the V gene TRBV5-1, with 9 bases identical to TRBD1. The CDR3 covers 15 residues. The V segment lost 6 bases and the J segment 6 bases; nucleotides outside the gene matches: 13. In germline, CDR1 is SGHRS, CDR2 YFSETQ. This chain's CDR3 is CASNFGHPTGGEQYF. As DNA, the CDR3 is TGCGCCAGCAACTTCGGCCACCCGACAGGGGGCGAGCAGTACTTC.

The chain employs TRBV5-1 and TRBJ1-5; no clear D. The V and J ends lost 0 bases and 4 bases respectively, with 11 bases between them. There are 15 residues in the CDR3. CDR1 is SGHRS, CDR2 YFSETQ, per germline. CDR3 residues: CASSLESGPNQPQHF. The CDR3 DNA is TGCGCCAGCAGCTTGGAATCGGGTCCTAATCAGCCCCAGCATTTT.

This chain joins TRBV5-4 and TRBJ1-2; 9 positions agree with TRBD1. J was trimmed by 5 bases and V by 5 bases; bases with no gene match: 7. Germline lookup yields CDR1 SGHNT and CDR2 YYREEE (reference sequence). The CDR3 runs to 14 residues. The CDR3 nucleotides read TGTGCCAGCAGTTCTACAGGGGGCGAGTATGGCTACACCTTC. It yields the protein CASSSTGGEYGYTF. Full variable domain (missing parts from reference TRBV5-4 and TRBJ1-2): ETGVTQSPTHLIKTRGQQVTLRCSSQSGHNTVSWYQQALGQGPQFIFQYYREEENGRGNFPPRFSGLQFPNYSSELNVNALELDDSALYLCASSSTGGEYGYTFGSGTRLTVV.

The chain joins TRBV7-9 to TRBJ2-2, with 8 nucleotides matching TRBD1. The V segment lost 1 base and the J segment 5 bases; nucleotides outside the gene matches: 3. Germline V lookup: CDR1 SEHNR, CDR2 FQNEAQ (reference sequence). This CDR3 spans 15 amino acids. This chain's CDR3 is CASSLGRGRTGELFF. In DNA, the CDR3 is TGTGCCAGCAGCTTAGGCAGGGGGCGGACCGGGGAGCTGTTTTTT.

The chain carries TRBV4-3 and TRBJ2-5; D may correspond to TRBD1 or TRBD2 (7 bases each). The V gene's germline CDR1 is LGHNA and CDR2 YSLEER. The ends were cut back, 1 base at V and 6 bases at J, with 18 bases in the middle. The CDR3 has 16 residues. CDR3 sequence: CASSQVGAGGVKTQYF. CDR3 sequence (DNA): TGCGCCAGCAGCCAAGTGGGGGCAGGGGGGGTGAAGACCCAGTACTTC.

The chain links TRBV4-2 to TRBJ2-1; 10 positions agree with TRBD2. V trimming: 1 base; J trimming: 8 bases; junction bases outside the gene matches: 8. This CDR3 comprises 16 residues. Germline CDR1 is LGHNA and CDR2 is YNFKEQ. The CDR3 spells CASSQGLAGNKDEQFF. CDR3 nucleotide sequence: TGTGCCAGCAGCCAAGGACTAGCGGGTAATAAGGATGAGCAGTTCTTC.

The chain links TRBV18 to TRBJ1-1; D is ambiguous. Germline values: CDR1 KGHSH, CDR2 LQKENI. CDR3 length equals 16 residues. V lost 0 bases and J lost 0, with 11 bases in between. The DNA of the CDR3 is TGTGCCAGCTCACCACCGAGGATATACGTGAACACTGAAGCTTTCTTT. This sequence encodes CASSPPRIYVNTEAFF.

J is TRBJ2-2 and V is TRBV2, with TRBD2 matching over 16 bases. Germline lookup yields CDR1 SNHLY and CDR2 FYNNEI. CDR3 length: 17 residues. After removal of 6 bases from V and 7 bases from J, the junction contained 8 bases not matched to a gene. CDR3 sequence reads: CASSAGTSGRGGGELFF. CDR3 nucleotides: TGTGCCAGCAGCGCCGGGACTAGCGGGAGGGGAGGCGGGGAGCTGTTTTTT.

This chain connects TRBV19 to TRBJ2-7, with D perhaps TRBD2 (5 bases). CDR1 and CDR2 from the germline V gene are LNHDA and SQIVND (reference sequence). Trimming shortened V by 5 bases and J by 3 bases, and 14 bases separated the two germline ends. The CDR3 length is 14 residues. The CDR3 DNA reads TGTGCCAGTAGTGTGACAAGGGCGGGCTACGAGCAGTACTTC. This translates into CASSVTRAGYEQYF. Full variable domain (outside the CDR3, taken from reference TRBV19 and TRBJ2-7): DGGITQSPKYLFRKEGQNVTLSCEQNLNHDAMYWYRQDPGQGLRLIYYSQIVNDFQKGDIAEGYSVSREKKESFPLTVTSAQKNPTAFYLCASSVTRAGYEQYFGPGTRLTVT.